Following are 24 T cell receptor beta chains from one sample sequenced in a study of T cell responses to AZD1222 COVID-19 vaccine. Sequencing used immunoSEQ multiplex PCR; TCRdb keeps in-frame clones, though not all of them. The sample has about 140,000 clones; 90% to 95% are singletons. Source: peripheral blood, taken 28 days after the second AZD1222 dose. These TCRs come from an adult who received the AZD1222 COVID-19 vaccine.

The V gene is TRBV9, the J gene TRBJ2-3; D gene uncertain. Germline-derived CDR1 and CDR2 are SGDLS and YYNGEE. The CDR3 has 12 amino acids. V was clipped by 6 bases and J by 5 bases, with 10 bases between them. The CDR3 sequence is CASNLNGDTQYF. The CDR3 DNA is TGTGCCAGCAACTTAAATGGAGATACGCAGTATTTT. Variable domain in full (rest from reference TRBV9 and TRBJ2-3): DSGVTQTPKHLITATGQRVTLRCSPRSGDLSVYWYQQSLDQGLQFLIQYYNGEERAKGNILERFSAQQFPDLHSELNLSSLELGDSALYFCASNLNGDTQYFGPGTRLTVL.

The chain joins TRBV6-5 to TRBJ1-6; D might be TRBD1 (6 bases). This CDR3 is 15 amino acids long. V gave up 9 bases and J gave up 0 bases, with 12 bases separating them. Germline CDR1 MNHEY, CDR2 SVGAGI. DNA of the CDR3: TGTGCCAGTAGAGGACAGACCTCCTATAATTCACCCCTCCACTTT. This translates into CASRGQTSYNSPLHF.

The V gene is TRBV19, the J gene TRBJ1-1; 7 nucleotides line up with TRBD1. The V segment lost 6 bases and the J segment 7 bases; nucleotides outside the gene matches: 8. This CDR3 has 13 residues. CDR1 is LNHDA, CDR2 SQIVND, per germline (reference sequence). The CDR3 coding sequence is TGTGCCAGTAGACAGGGGTTGGTAAATGAAGCTTTCTTT. Translation gives CASRQGLVNEAFF.

The gene calls are TRBV19 and TRBJ1-2, with a possible D match to TRBD1 (6 bases). V was pared by 2 bases and J by 0 bases, with 13 bases between. CDR3 length: 16 residues. Looked up from germline, CDR1 is LNHDA and CDR2 is SQIVND (reference sequence). This CDR3 reads CASSISGGSPNYGYTF. The CDR3 DNA is TGTGCCAGTAGTATAAGTGGGGGCAGTCCTAACTATGGCTACACCTTC.

This chain joins TRBV27 and TRBJ2-1; 8 bases match TRBD2. The CDR3 is 15 residues long. V trimming: 3 bases; J trimming: 2 bases; junction bases outside the gene matches: 3. Germline CDR1 MNHEY, CDR2 SMNVEV (reference sequence). CDR3 DNA: TGTGCCAGCAGTTTTTCGGGGGGGCCCTACAATGAGCAGTTCTTC. It translates to CASSFSGGPYNEQFF.

This sequence joins TRBV6-5 and TRBJ1-1; TRBD1 might be the D (5 bases). This CDR3 spans 14 amino acids. V was shortened by 6 bases and J by 5 bases, with 16 bases between the two germline ends. Per the germline V gene, CDR1 is MNHEY and CDR2 is SVGAGI. The CDR3 is CASSTVIRGTEAFF. The DNA of the CDR3 is TGTGCCAGCAGCACCGTAATTAGGGGAACTGAAGCTTTCTTT.

The rearrangement joins TRBV28 to TRBJ1-1; TRBD1 is a possible D gene (5 bases). Germline V gives CDR1 MDHEN, CDR2 SYDVKM. This CDR3 is 13 amino acids long. V was clipped by 1 base and J by 9 bases, with 12 bases between them. CDR3 amino acids: CASSLSGGTQAFF. The CDR3 nucleotides are TGTGCCAGCAGTTTATCAGGAGGGACCCAAGCTTTCTTT.

This sequence joins TRBV4-1 and TRBJ1-6; D is perhaps TRBD1 (5 bases). CDR3 size: 17 residues. V was pared by 0 bases and J by 10 bases, with 19 bases between. The germline CDR1 and CDR2 sequences are MGHRA and YSYEKL. The CDR3 is CASSQEPQGRRRSPLHF. The DNA of the CDR3 is TGCGCCAGCAGCCAAGAACCCCAGGGAAGGCGTCGGTCACCCCTCCACTTT.

The chain has TRBV5-5 and TRBJ2-5, with TRBD2 matching over 8 bases. The CDR3 consists of 15 residues. CDR1 SGHKS and CDR2 YYEKEE come from the germline V gene (reference sequence). Trimming took 0 bases from V and 2 from J; bases not matched to a gene: 3. CDR3 nucleotide sequence: TGTGCCAGCAGCTTGGTGGCGGGGGGACAAGAGACCCAGTACTTC. It codes for CASSLVAGGQETQYF. Full variable domain (rest looked up from reference TRBV5-5 and TRBJ2-5): DAGVTQSPTHLIKTRGQQVTLRCSPISGHKSVSWYQQVLGQGPQFIFQYYEKEERGRGNFPDRFSARQFPNYSSELNVNALLLGDSALYLCASSLVAGGQETQYFGPGTRLLVL.

The chain couples TRBV4-2 to TRBJ2-5; D possibly corresponds to TRBD1 (7 bases). This CDR3 is built from 17 residues. V dropped 6 bases and J dropped 3 bases, with 23 bases sitting between them. Germline CDR1 and CDR2: LGHNA and YNFKEQ. The CDR3 sequence: CASSPFGGLGTEETQYF. CDR3 coding DNA: TGTGCCAGCAGTCCGTTTGGGGGGCTGGGGACAGAAGAGACCCAGTACTTC.

The chain carries TRBV7-2 and TRBJ2-4; no firm D call. With 2 bases removed from V and 1 base from J, the gap between germline ends came to 6 bases. The CDR3 runs 14 residues. Germline values: CDR1 SGHTA, CDR2 FQGNSA. The CDR3 sequence: CASSLRSAKNIQYF. The CDR3 DNA follows: TGTGCCAGCAGCTTACGATCGGCCAAAAACATTCAGTACTTC. Full variable domain (missing parts from reference TRBV7-2 and TRBJ2-4): GAGVSQSPSNKVTEKGKDVELRCDPISGHTALYWYRQSLGQGLEFLIYFQGNSAPDKSGLPSDRFSAERTGGSVSTLTIQRTQQEDSAVYLCASSLRSAKNIQYFGAGTRLSVL.

This chain joins TRBV7-2 and TRBJ1-1; D remains unclear. CDR1 SGHTA and CDR2 FQGNSA come from the germline V gene. There are 13 residues in the CDR3. Trimming took off 0 bases at V and 6 bases at J, with 8 bases between the two ends. The CDR3 sequence: CASSLAVDPEAFF. For the CDR3, the DNA is TGTGCCAGCAGCTTAGCGGTCGACCCTGAAGCTTTCTTT.

This chain links TRBV5-1 with TRBJ1-4; D gene unclear. Trimming left V 0 bases short and J 8 bases short, with 8 bases between. This CDR3 is 13 amino acids long. Germline-derived CDR1 and CDR2 are SGHRS and YFSETQ. For the CDR3, the DNA is TGCGCCAGCAGCTTGGCCCGGGAGGAAAAACTGTTTTTT. Amino acid sequence: CASSLAREEKLFF.

V is TRBV5-1 and J is TRBJ2-1, with TRBD2 matching over 9 bases. Trimming took 1 base from V and 8 from J; bases not matched to a gene: 4. Germline loops: CDR1 SGHRS, CDR2 YFSETQ. CDR3 length equals 14 residues. The CDR3 loop is CASSLTSGWDEQFF. The CDR3, as DNA: TGCGCCAGCAGCTTGACTAGCGGGTGGGATGAGCAGTTCTTC.

The chain carries TRBV5-6 and TRBJ1-3; D unresolved. The CDR3 has 15 residues. Deletions cut 0 bases from V and 5 bases from J, with 12 bases between. Germline V gene data show CDR1 as SGHDT and CDR2 as YYEEEE. The CDR3 here is CASSLASGRRNTIYF. The CDR3 bases are TGTGCCAGCAGCTTGGCCTCGGGCAGAAGAAACACCATATATTTT.

This chain connects TRBV4-1 to TRBJ2-3; 7 bases map to TRBD1. V lost 2 bases to trimming and J lost 3 bases; unmatched junction nucleotides: 8. This CDR3 spans 16 amino acids. From germline, CDR1 is MGHRA and CDR2 YSYEKL. CDR3 in DNA: TGCGCCAGCAGCCAATCCGGGACAGCCCTTACAGATACGCAGTATTTT. It codes for CASSQSGTALTDTQYF.

The chain employs TRBV19 and TRBJ1-1, with no clear D. Germline V CDR1 and CDR2: LNHDA, SQIVND (reference sequence). Trimming removed 5 bases at V and 3 bases at J, with 10 bases between. The CDR3 extends over 13 amino acids. The CDR3 nucleotides are TGTGCCAGTAGTCGGAGCGGGGACACTGAAGCTTTCTTT. As protein: CASSRSGDTEAFF.

This clone was picked up a small number of times. The chain combines TRBV7-9 with TRBJ2-7, with D perhaps assigned TRBD1 or TRBD2 (5 bases each). Trimming stripped 6 bases from V and 3 bases from J, with 15 bases between. The CDR3 is made up of 14 amino acids. The germline V gene encodes CDR1 SEHNR and CDR2 FQNEAQ (reference sequence). The CDR3 protein is CASSTPRGRYEQYF. In DNA form, the CDR3 reads TGTGCCAGCAGTACCCCCCGGGGCCGCTACGAGCAGTACTTC.

This clone was observed a single time. V usage is TRBV3-1 (or the pseudogene TRBV3-2) and J usage is TRBJ1-2; perhaps TRBD1 as D (5 bases). The CDR3 runs 14 residues. The germline V gene encodes CDR1 LGHDT and CDR2 YNNKEL (reference sequence). Trimming took off 5 bases at V and 8 bases at J, with 18 bases between the two ends. The CDR3 reads CASSAPGTRGGYTF. The CDR3 DNA is TGTGCCAGCAGCGCCCCCGGGACCCGGGGGGGCTACACCTTC.

The chain uses TRBV5-1 and TRBJ1-1; perhaps TRBD1 as D (6 bases). The CDR3 has 17 amino acids. Germline V gives CDR1 SGHRS, CDR2 YFSETQ. V was shortened by 0 bases and J by 3 bases, with 18 bases between the two germline ends. Here the CDR3 reads CASSLEGVGMAYTEAFF. In nucleotides, the CDR3 is TGCGCCAGCAGCTTGGAGGGGGTCGGGATGGCGTACACTGAAGCTTTCTTT. The full variable domain, its missing parts supplied by reference TRBV5-1 and TRBJ1-1, is KAGVTQTPRYLIKTRGQQVTLSCSPISGHRSVSWYQQTPGQGLQFLFEYFSETQRNKGNFPGRFSGRQFSNSRSEMNVSTLELGDSALYLCASSLEGVGMAYTEAFFGQGTRLTVV.

This chain uses TRBV4-3 with TRBJ2-1, with TRBD1 as a possible D gene (6 bases). V shed 3 bases and J shed 9 bases, with 18 bases lying between them. CDR3 length: 15 residues. The germline V gene encodes CDR1 LGHNA and CDR2 YSLEER. CDR3 bases: TGCGCCAGCAGCCAGCGTCAGGCAGGGGTTATTGAGCAGTTCTTC. Encoded protein: CASSQRQAGVIEQFF.

The rearrangement joins TRBV6-5 to TRBJ1-2, with unresolved D. Trimming cost V 7 bases and J 11 bases, with 14 bases left between them. The germline CDR1 and CDR2 sequences are MNHEY and SVGAGI. There are 11 residues in the CDR3. CDR3 DNA sequence: TGTGCCAGCATCCTCGGGAACGGGTACACCTTC. Translating gives CASILGNGYTF.

This chain uses TRBV7-2 with TRBJ1-2, with no clear D. Trimming took 3 bases from V and 3 from J, leaving 5 bases between them. The CDR3 is 12 amino acids. Per the germline V gene, CDR1 is SGHTA and CDR2 is FQGNSA. CDR3 sequence reads: CASSFGDYGYTF. In DNA, the CDR3 is TGTGCCAGCAGCTTTGGGGACTATGGCTACACCTTC.

This rearrangement joins TRBV7-2 to TRBJ1-2; 8 nucleotides line up with TRBD1. There are 15 residues in the CDR3. Germline CDR1 is SGHTA and CDR2 is FQGNSA. V shed 5 bases and J 4 bases; nucleotides not matched to a gene: 9. CDR3 DNA sequence: TGTGCCAGCAGCGGATACCAGGGGGCAGGCTATGGCTACACCTTC. Translation gives CASSGYQGAGYGYTF.